The 7 T cell receptor beta chains listed next were all sequenced from one sample in a study of yellow fever vaccine responses in identical twins. MiXCR was run by TCRdb on the RT-PCR reads, yielding one entry per CDR3 protein. The sample includes 15,000 to 20,000 distinct CDR3 sequences, around 84% seen only once; the top ten take under 2%. Sequenced here: T cells from blood (PBMCs), unsorted or a sorted subset (not recorded which), sampled before or after yellow fever vaccination (not recorded which). Receptors were obtained from a woman aged 18-29 years who received the yellow fever vaccine.

V and J are TRBV7-2 and TRBJ2-2; 9 bases fit TRBD2. The V gene's germline CDR1 is SGHTA and CDR2 FQGNSA. There are 15 residues in the CDR3. The V segment lost 1 base and the J segment 7 bases; nucleotides outside the gene matches: 4. This CDR3 is CASSLGSGGYGELFF. The DNA for the CDR3 is TGTGCCAGCAGCTTAGGGAGCGGGGGGTACGGGGAGCTGTTTTTT.

The V gene is TRBV7-2, the J gene TRBJ1-4; the D gene is possibly TRBD1 (6 bases). Germline V gene sequence: CDR1 SGHTA, CDR2 FQGNSA. CDR3 length: 15 amino acids. With 5 bases removed from V and 0 bases from J, the gap between germline ends came to 10 bases. The CDR3 DNA sequence: TGTGCCAGCAGCCGTCGACAGGCAACTAATGAAAAACTGTTTTTT. Translation gives CASSRRQATNEKLFF.

This rearrangement joins TRBV11-3 to TRBJ2-7; a weak D match, TRBD1 (5 bases). CDR3 length: 13 amino acids. Germline CDR1 and CDR2: SGHNT and YENEEA. V lost 5 bases to trimming and J lost 5 bases, with 13 bases between them. CDR3 amino acids: CASSAEIRDEQYF. The CDR3 coding sequence is TGTGCCAGCAGCGCCGAAATCAGGGACGAGCAGTACTTC.

V and J are TRBV28 and TRBJ2-7, with 8 bases that match TRBD1. In germline, CDR1 is MDHEN, CDR2 SYDVKM. With 2 bases clipped from V and 5 bases from J, the junction kept 8 bases outside the gene matches. The CDR3 is 15 amino acids. CDR3 sequence (DNA): TGTGCCAGCAGTTTAATAGCAGGGGGCAGGAACGAGCAGTACTTC. The encoded protein is CASSLIAGGRNEQYF.

V and J are TRBV7-3 and TRBJ2-2, with D possibly being TRBD1 or TRBD2 (5 bases each). This CDR3 has 15 amino acids. Germline V lookup: CDR1 SGHTA, CDR2 FQGTGA. Trimming pared 1 base from V and 3 bases from J, leaving 9 bases between. The CDR3 is CASSLRGADTGELFF. In DNA, the CDR3 is TGTGCCAGCAGCTTAAGAGGGGCGGACACCGGGGAGCTGTTTTTT.

The chain recombines TRBV29-1 with TRBJ2-1; TRBD1 matches at 10 bases. Per the germline V gene, CDR1 is SQVTM and CDR2 is ANQGSEA. The CDR3 extends over 15 amino acids. Trimming at V came to 2 bases and at J to 6 bases, leaving 7 bases not matched to a gene. CDR3 nucleotide sequence: TGCAGCGTTGAAACCGGGACAGGGGATTCCAATGAGCAGTTCTTC. Its translation is CSVETGTGDSNEQFF.

The V and J genes are TRBV11-2 and TRBJ1-2; TRBD1 aligns across 7 bases. Unmatched junction bases numbered 8, after V lost 5 bases and J lost 2 bases. The CDR3 loop spans 15 amino acids. Germline CDR1 reads SGHAT; CDR2 reads FQNNGV. For the CDR3, the DNA is TGTGCCAGCAGCGCAATGACAGGGACAAACTATGGCTACACCTTC. This sequence encodes CASSAMTGTNYGYTF.